This T cell receptor (beta chain) derives from a study of T-cell memory formation after mild COVID-19. Looking at the study overall: Largely, the TCR clusters proved donor specific.

Notes on the study in general: Clones which contracted sat mainly in CM and EM if CD4+, and in EMRA if CD8+. Confirmation was lacking for SARS-CoV-2 specificity of second-wave clones that peaked on day 37. Day 15 to 85 contracting clones showed balanced CD4/CD8; day 15 to 37 expanders favored CD4+.

Note on this clonotype: Antigen: not known.

The V gene's germline CDR1 is SGHRS and CDR2 YFSETQ. V gave up 4 bases and J gave up 9 bases; unmatched junction bases: 11. The CDR3 has 16 amino acids. MiXCR, applied by TCRdb to the 5' RACE reads, yields one record per CDR3 protein. The table includes approximately 340,000 distinct CDR3 sequences, around a sixth detected once. Sequencing input: PBMCs or a T cell subset sorted from them (not recorded which). The clonotype comes from a man younger than 30 who had mild COVID-19 (a few samples of this study predate the infection). Cell type and time point are not known. The chain recombines TRBV5-1 with TRBJ2-1, with 12 bases lining up with TRBD2. Here the CDR3 DNA reads TGCGCCAGCAGCCACGTACTAGCGGGGGGAGTCAGTGAGCAGTTCTTC. Protein: CASSHVLAGGVSEQFF.